A selection of T cell receptor beta chains follows, all from one sample in a study of T cells in Graves' hyperthyroidism and ophthalmopathy. TCRdb itself ran the multiplex PCR reads through MiXCR, one entry per CDR3 protein. The table records approximately 640,000 distinct CDR3 sequences, around 15% of them present only once. Material: blood. These receptors were collected from a woman between 25 and 40 years old with Graves' hyperthyroidism. Both conserved end residues are part of each CDR3. Each record gives: J gene, V gene, clone size, D gene, CDR3 protein, CDR3 DNA. D genes are given only for firm matches. The size entry is marked missing in some rows and otherwise reads once, few, many or a size class.

TRBJ2-5,TRBV18,many,NA,CASAPQEFADQETQYF,TGTGCCAGCGCACCACAGGAATTCGCAGACCAAGAGACCCAGTACTTC
TRBJ2-5,TRBV3-1,NA,NA,CASSQDRTFGETQYF,TGTGCCAGCAGCCAAGATCGAACGTTCGGGGAGACCCAGTACTTC
TRBJ1-1,TRBV4-1,few,TRBD1,CASSPQRTGYFEAFF,TGCGCCAGCAGCCCCCAAAGGACAGGGTATTTTGAAGCTTTCTTT
TRBJ2-1,TRBV15,many,NA,CATSIGRSVNNEQFF,TGTGCCACCAGCATAGGGAGGTCCGTGAATAATGAGCAGTTCTTC
TRBJ2-2,TRBV5-6,NA,TRBD2,CASSPLAGGSYANTGELFF,TGTGCCAGCAGCCCTCTAGCGGGAGGGTCCTACGCGAACACCGGGGAGCTGTTTTTT
TRBJ2-3,TRBV2,many,NA,CASSYSVDASDTQYF,TGTGCCAGCAGTTACTCCGTGGATGCTTCGGATACGCAGTATTTT
TRBJ1-1,TRBV5-1,few,TRBD1,CASSLETGSEAFF,TGCGCCAGCAGCCTAGAGACAGGGTCTGAAGCTTTCTTT
TRBJ2-1,TRBV27,many,NA,CASSSSGLGNEQFF,TGTGCCAGCAGTTCCTCCGGTCTAGGGAATGAGCAGTTCTTC
TRBJ1-1,TRBV6-1,few,NA,CASSITRLGGVEAFF,TGTGCCAGCAGTATTACACGTTTAGGAGGGGTTGAAGCTTTCTTT
TRBJ2-1,TRBV28,many,NA,CASTLLGGLAQSYNEQFF,TGTGCCAGCACCCTCCTTGGGGGTCTAGCTCAATCCTACAATGAGCAGTTCTTC
TRBJ2-3,TRBV19,few,TRBD2,CASSIGDSGRAADTQYF,TGTGCCAGTAGTATCGGAGATAGCGGGAGGGCCGCAGATACGCAGTATTTT
TRBJ1-1,TRBV6-2/TRBV6-3,many,NA,CASTDPENTEAFF,TGTGCCAGCACCGATCCGGAGAACACTGAAGCTTTCTTT
TRBJ2-2,TRBV27,many,TRBD2,CASSTNPGLAGAGELFF,TGTGCCAGCAGTACCAACCCGGGACTAGCGGGAGCCGGGGAGCTGTTTTTT
TRBJ2-5,TRBV15,NA,TRBD2,CATSRDHRGGETQYF,TGTGCCACCAGCAGAGATCACCGGGGGGGAGAGACCCAGTACTTC
TRBJ2-1,TRBV4-1,few,NA,CASSQGQSGYNEQFF,TGCGCCAGCAGCCAAGGTCAGTCCGGGTACAATGAGCAGTTCTTC
TRBJ2-3,TRBV27,many,NA,CASSLVPGRSTDTQYF,TGTGCCAGCAGTTTAGTTCCAGGACGGTCCACAGATACGCAGTATTTT
TRBJ1-4,TRBV30,many,NA,CAWSTARATAEKLFF,TGTGCCTGGAGTACCGCCCGGGCCACGGCGGAAAAACTGTTTTTT
TRBJ2-3,TRBV20-1,few,TRBD2,CSARGLAGADTQYF,TGCAGTGCTAGAGGACTAGCGGGAGCAGATACGCAGTATTTT
TRBJ2-7,TRBV20-1,many,NA,CSAAGPSSYEQYF,TGCAGTGCTGCGGGGCCCAGCTCCTACGAGCAGTACTTC
TRBJ2-1,TRBV29-1,many,TRBD1,CSVAKAGGYNEQFF,TGCAGCGTTGCCAAGGCAGGGGGATACAATGAGCAGTTCTTC
TRBJ2-4,TRBV27,NA,TRBD2,CASRGVYIQYF,TGTGCCAGCCGGGGGGTGTACATTCAGTACTTC
TRBJ2-1,TRBV19,once,TRBD2,CASSIAPSGKDNEQFF,TGTGCCAGTAGTATTGCGCCTAGCGGGAAGGACAATGAGCAGTTCTTC
TRBJ2-1,TRBV12-5,few,NA,CASGLGGVTYNEQFF,TGTGCTAGTGGTTTGGGAGGGGTAACCTACAATGAGCAGTTCTTC
TRBJ1-5,TRBV28,few,TRBD1,CASISFLDRDYQPQHF,TGTGCCAGCATAAGTTTTCTAGACAGGGACTATCAGCCCCAGCATTTT
TRBJ1-4,TRBV6-5,NA,NA,CASSYSLSGGEKLFF,TGTGCCAGCAGTTACTCCCTCTCCGGGGGGGAAAAACTGTTTTTT
TRBJ2-7,TRBV4-1,few,NA,CASSQEYPSPSYEQYF,TGCGCCAGCAGCCAAGAATATCCGTCTCCCTCCTACGAGCAGTACTTC
TRBJ2-7,TRBV20-1,many,TRBD2,CSAPSGSYEQYF,TGCAGTGCTCCAAGCGGGAGCTACGAGCAGTACTTC
TRBJ2-7,TRBV5-1,NA,NA,CASSLNGPTYEQYF,TGCGCCAGCAGCTTAAACGGCCCCACCTACGAGCAGTACTTC
TRBJ1-6,TRBV20-1,many,NA,CSARGRARRTSSYNSPLHF,TGCAGTGCTAGAGGCCGTGCTCGTCGGACAAGCTCCTATAATTCACCCCTCCACTTT
TRBJ2-1,TRBV29-1,many,TRBD1,CSADPGQGINEQFF,TGCAGCGCCGATCCGGGACAGGGGATTAATGAGCAGTTCTTC
TRBJ2-5,TRBV2,many,NA,CASSEEGPQETQYF,TGTGCCAGCAGTGAGGAGGGGCCCCAAGAGACCCAGTACTTC
TRBJ1-6,TRBV10-3,few,NA,CASSDFYNSPLHF,TGTGCCAGTTCTGACTTCTATAATTCACCCCTCCACTTT
TRBJ1-1,TRBV27,many,NA,CASSIDRARTEAFF,TGTGCCAGCAGTATAGACCGGGCCCGAACTGAAGCTTTCTTT
TRBJ2-1,TRBV4-3,NA,NA,CASSPTVLNNEQFF,TGCGCCAGCAGCCCCACCGTTCTGAACAATGAGCAGTTCTTC
TRBJ1-3,TRBV19,NA,NA,CASRTGLAGNTIYF,TGTGCCAGTAGAACAGGCCTGGCGGGAAACACCATATATTTT
TRBJ2-1,TRBV4-3,few,NA,CASSQDRAGAANEQFF,TGCGCCAGCAGCCAAGACAGGGCAGGGGCGGCCAATGAGCAGTTCTTC
TRBJ1-1,TRBV2,few,NA,CASSERGVAEAFF,TGTGCCAGCAGTGAAAGGGGAGTTGCTGAAGCTTTCTTT
TRBJ1-1,TRBV29-1,many,NA,CSVEGENTEAFF,TGCAGCGTTGAGGGGGAAAACACTGAAGCTTTCTTT
TRBJ2-1,TRBV4-1,few,NA,CASSQEKGYEQFF,TGCGCCAGCAGCCAAGAAAAGGGGTATGAGCAGTTCTTC
TRBJ2-1,TRBV12-3/TRBV12-4,many,NA,CASSLSQGKHNEQFF,TGTGCCAGCAGTTTAAGCCAGGGGAAACACAATGAGCAGTTCTTC
TRBJ2-7,TRBV20-1,few,NA,CSARDRRDLNEQYF,TGCAGTGCTAGAGATCGCCGGGACTTAAACGAGCAGTACTTC
TRBJ1-5,TRBV20-1,few,TRBD1,CSAGGQGSRQPQHF,TGCAGTGCTGGGGGACAGGGAAGCAGGCAGCCCCAGCATTTT
TRBJ2-1,TRBV11-2,few,NA,CASSQDGLGRVEQFF,TGCGCCAGCAGCCAAGACGGACTCGGGCGAGTCGAGCAGTTCTTC
TRBJ2-2,TRBV16,NA,NA,CASSQLAGNTGELFF,TGTGCCAGCAGCCAATTGGCAGGGAACACCGGGGAGCTGTTTTTT
TRBJ2-5,TRBV28,few,TRBD1,CASSPDRGDVETQYF,TGTGCCAGCAGCCCGGACAGGGGGGATGTAGAGACCCAGTACTTC
TRBJ2-5,TRBV30,many,NA,CAWSVFRGPQETQYF,TGTGCCTGGAGTGTATTTAGGGGTCCCCAAGAGACCCAGTACTTC
TRBJ2-3,TRBV5-1,NA,TRBD2,CASSQGAGGLTDTQYF,TGCGCCAGCAGCCAAGGAGCGGGAGGGCTCACAGATACGCAGTATTTT
TRBJ1-1,TRBV7-8,many,NA,CASSPGGGLEAFF,TGTGCCAGCAGCCCGGGTGGGGGCTTGGAAGCTTTCTTT